What follows are 11 T cell receptor beta chains derived from one specimen sequenced in a study of T cell responses to AZD1222 COVID-19 vaccine. Clones were sequenced by immunoSEQ multiplex PCR, and TCRdb holds only the in-frame ones, with some missing. The data contain tens of thousands of clones, just over 90% of them singletons. The sample consisted of peripheral blood, taken 28 days after the second AZD1222 dose. The origin of the receptors is an adult who received the AZD1222 COVID-19 vaccine.

V usage is TRBV9 and J usage is TRBJ1-1, with 8 bases matching TRBD1. Germline-derived CDR1 and CDR2 are SGDLS and YYNGEE. CDR3 length equals 13 residues. V gave up 6 bases and J gave up 1 base; unmatched junction bases: 2. The CDR3 DNA reads as TGTGCCAGCAAGGGGACAGGGAACACTGAAGCTTTCTTT. It specifies CASKGTGNTEAFF.

V is TRBV6-2 or TRBV6-3 and J is TRBJ1-2; no reliable D call. V lost 2 bases and J 6 bases, leaving 7 bases between the germline ends. There are 12 residues in the CDR3. The V gene's germline CDR1 is MNHEY and CDR2 SVGEGT. The CDR3 DNA reads TGTGCCAGCAGTTACGACCTTGATGGCTACACCTTC. Protein product: CASSYDLDGYTF.

The chain combines TRBV5-1 with TRBJ1-4; 11 bases are shared with TRBD1. CDR1 SGHRS and CDR2 YFSETQ come from the germline V gene. The CDR3 runs 21 residues. The V gene end was trimmed by 0 bases and the J gene end by 2 bases; junction bases not matched to a gene: 15. For the CDR3, the DNA is TGCGCCAGCAGCTTGGCTTTTGATGGACAGGGGGCGTCGGGGACTAATGAAAAACTGTTTTTT. Its protein is CASSLAFDGQGASGTNEKLFF.

The rearrangement uses TRBV5-5 and TRBJ1-5; the D gene is possibly TRBD1 (6 bases). Germline CDR1 and CDR2: SGHKS and YYEKEE (reference sequence). Trimming removed 0 bases from V and 4 bases from J, with 17 bases in between. This CDR3 has 17 amino acids. CDR3 sequence: CASSLDSGTSANQPQHF. CDR3 coding DNA: TGTGCCAGCAGCTTGGACTCCGGGACATCGGCAAATCAGCCCCAGCATTTT.

The chain carries TRBV15 and TRBJ1-2; possible D gene TRBD1, 5 bases. CDR1 is LNHNV and CDR2 is YYDKDF in the germline V gene (reference sequence). This CDR3 region has 15 residues. V lost 0 bases and J lost 2, with 10 bases in between. CDR3 DNA: TGTGCCACCAGCAGAGATCAGGGACCGAACTATGGCTACACCTTC. This encodes CATSRDQGPNYGYTF.

The chain uses TRBV6-5 and TRBJ1-1; tentatively, D is TRBD1 (5 bases). V gave up 4 bases and J gave up 5 bases, with 17 bases separating them. The CDR3 totals 15 residues. CDR1 and CDR2 (germline): MNHEY, SVGAGI. The CDR3 coding sequence is TGTGCCAGCAGTTTCGACAGCAGGGTGGGTACTGAAGCTTTCTTT. Translation: CASSFDSRVGTEAFF.

The J gene is TRBJ1-1, the V gene TRBV10-3; 10 nucleotides align to TRBD1. With V trimmed by 3 bases and J by 2 bases, 6 bases remained unmatched. This CDR3 is built from 16 residues. The germline CDR1 and CDR2 sequences are ENHRY and SYGVKD. The CDR3 DNA is TGTGCCATCAGTGAACGCGGGACAGGGGCTAACACTGAAGCTTTCTTT. This gives the protein CAISERGTGANTEAFF.

This clone has only one observation. The gene calls are TRBV19 and TRBJ2-7; 8 nucleotides line up with TRBD1. Germline CDR1 is LNHDA and CDR2 is SQIVND (reference sequence). The CDR3 is 14 amino acids. Trimming took 3 bases from V and 6 from J; bases not matched to a gene: 7. Here the CDR3 DNA reads TGTGCCAGTAGTATGACGACAGGGGTCGGCGAGCAGTACTTC. Residues: CASSMTTGVGEQYF.

The chain joins TRBV7-2 to TRBJ1-5, with D unresolved. V was shortened by 2 bases and J by 4 bases, with 3 bases between the two germline ends. Germline CDR1 is SGHTA and CDR2 is FQGNSA. This CDR3 contains 12 residues. This CDR3 reads CASSLKNQPQHF. As DNA, the CDR3 is TGTGCCAGCAGCTTAAAGAATCAGCCCCAGCATTTT. Filled out from reference TRBV7-2 and TRBJ1-5, the complete variable domain reads GAGVSQSPSNKVTEKGKDVELRCDPISGHTALYWYRQSLGQGLEFLIYFQGNSAPDKSGLPSDRFSAERTGGSVSTLTIQRTQQEDSAVYLCASSLKNQPQHFGDGTRLSIL.

The chain recombines TRBV18 with TRBJ1-4, with D possibly matching TRBD1 (6 bases). This CDR3 region has 16 residues. V was pared by 3 bases and J by 0 bases, with 11 bases between. CDR1 is KGHSH and CDR2 is LQKENI in the germline V gene. This chain's CDR3 is CASSPGQSATNEKLFF. Here the CDR3 DNA reads TGTGCCAGCTCACCCGGACAGTCTGCAACTAATGAAAAACTGTTTTTT.

V and J are TRBV5-8 and TRBJ2-5; 7 bases match TRBD1. Germline trimming cut 0 bases from V and 2 bases from J; bases unmatched to any gene: 4. CDR3 length equals 15 residues. The germline V gene encodes CDR1 SGHTS and CDR2 YDEGEE. The CDR3 sequence is CASSLEGQTQETQYF. As DNA, the CDR3 is TGTGCCAGCAGCTTGGAGGGACAGACTCAAGAGACCCAGTACTTC.